This is a list of T cell receptor beta chains from one sample in a study of T cells expressing NK-cell markers. TCRdb reprocessed the 5' RACE reads and stores each CDR3 protein as one record, lacking DNA. The ten most abundant clones cover 20% to 25% of a sample with roughly 150,000 distinct CDR3 sequences. Sequenced: blood T cells: a sorted CD56 or NKG2C T cell subset, CD4+ or CD8+ T cells, or bulk PBMC T cells (not recorded which). These receptor sequences come from a man aged 18-75 years in good health. Each CDR3 is given with its conserved first and last residue.

j_call: TRBJ2-7; v_call: TRBV5-1; cdr3_aa: CASSPIPPAGGSYEQYF
j_call: TRBJ1-1; v_call: TRBV11-2; cdr3_aa: CASSLAGVKAFF
j_call: TRBJ2-7; v_call: TRBV15; cdr3_aa: CATSSNSGAAWEQYF
j_call: TRBJ2-7; v_call: TRBV5-1; cdr3_aa: CASSLGRDRLEQYF
j_call: TRBJ2-7; v_call: TRBV6-5; cdr3_aa: CASSYAQGNEQYF
j_call: TRBJ2-1; v_call: TRBV12-3/TRBV12-4; cdr3_aa: CASQLAGGSGEQFF
j_call: TRBJ2-3; v_call: TRBV25-1; cdr3_aa: CASSALEDTQYF
j_call: TRBJ2-7; v_call: TRBV20-1; cdr3_aa: CSAFFGLRGGSYEQYF
j_call: TRBJ2-1; v_call: TRBV16; cdr3_aa: CASSQSGLAGYNEQFF
j_call: TRBJ2-7; v_call: TRBV7-6; cdr3_aa: CASSLGGTGYEQYF
j_call: TRBJ2-3; v_call: TRBV4-1; cdr3_aa: CASSQASGLEDTQYF
j_call: TRBJ2-1; v_call: TRBV5-1; cdr3_aa: CASSLNRIGQGLYNEQFF
j_call: TRBJ2-7; v_call: TRBV9; cdr3_aa: CASSVSGVSHEQYF
j_call: TRBJ1-5; v_call: TRBV27; cdr3_aa: CASSLRGSQPQHF
j_call: TRBJ1-4; v_call: TRBV5-4; cdr3_aa: CASSRGQGKEKLFF
j_call: TRBJ2-3; v_call: TRBV20-1; cdr3_aa: CSADPAPTTRGDSDTQYF
j_call: TRBJ2-5; v_call: TRBV6-2/TRBV6-3; cdr3_aa: CASSYALGQGDSETQYF
j_call: TRBJ2-7; v_call: TRBV27; cdr3_aa: CASSPRRGDSYEQYF
j_call: TRBJ2-6; v_call: TRBV5-6; cdr3_aa: CASSPTWTGANVLTF
j_call: TRBJ2-5; v_call: TRBV25-1; cdr3_aa: CASSEFFRQGGETQYF
j_call: TRBJ2-3; v_call: TRBV4-1; cdr3_aa: CASSQEGRVSDTQYF
j_call: TRBJ2-1; v_call: TRBV12-3/TRBV12-4; cdr3_aa: CASSYPGRTTNEQFF
j_call: TRBJ2-1; v_call: TRBV7-6; cdr3_aa: CASSSRDTNNEQFF
j_call: TRBJ2-3; v_call: TRBV7-3; cdr3_aa: CASSLSGGFTDTQYF
j_call: TRBJ2-1; v_call: TRBV14; cdr3_aa: CASSQDSVTYNEQFF
j_call: TRBJ1-5; v_call: TRBV27; cdr3_aa: CASSLFEGSNQPQHF
j_call: TRBJ2-3; v_call: TRBV10-3; cdr3_aa: CAIQGGGTDTQYF
j_call: TRBJ1-1; v_call: TRBV4-1; cdr3_aa: CASSHHGATEAFF
j_call: TRBJ1-1; v_call: TRBV6-2/TRBV6-3; cdr3_aa: CASSYWWRDRLERRMNTEAFF
j_call: TRBJ2-3; v_call: TRBV7-9; cdr3_aa: CASSLVDRGGQDTQYF
j_call: TRBJ2-5; v_call: TRBV20-1; cdr3_aa: CSAAETDSQETQYF
j_call: TRBJ2-7; v_call: TRBV7-6; cdr3_aa: CASSLGSGSTYEQYF
j_call: TRBJ2-5; v_call: TRBV20-1; cdr3_aa: CSARDLHKETQYF
j_call: TRBJ2-3; v_call: TRBV11-2; cdr3_aa: CASSKGLAGGFSTDTQYF
j_call: TRBJ2-1; v_call: TRBV14; cdr3_aa: CASSHSTSGGPAQFF
j_call: TRBJ2-7; v_call: TRBV6-1; cdr3_aa: CASSTEDSSYEQYF
j_call: TRBJ2-5; v_call: TRBV6-1; cdr3_aa: CASSEKDRVETQYF
j_call: TRBJ2-2; v_call: TRBV5-4; cdr3_aa: CASSWGLAGVTGELFF
j_call: TRBJ2-5; v_call: TRBV7-7; cdr3_aa: CASSLVRDLRETQYF
j_call: TRBJ2-3; v_call: TRBV9; cdr3_aa: CASSVGTSSTDTQYF
j_call: TRBJ2-5; v_call: TRBV7-8; cdr3_aa: CASSDPGQGMMETQYF
j_call: TRBJ2-1; v_call: TRBV7-6; cdr3_aa: CASSLLTRATSDGNEQFF
j_call: TRBJ2-7; v_call: TRBV12-3/TRBV12-4; cdr3_aa: CASGTRASRGGEQYF
j_call: TRBJ2-7; v_call: TRBV20-1; cdr3_aa: CSATSGETYEQYF
j_call: TRBJ2-3; v_call: TRBV19; cdr3_aa: CASSIGMQTDTQYF
j_call: TRBJ1-6; v_call: TRBV5-6; cdr3_aa: CASSSPVYNSPLHF
j_call: TRBJ1-1; v_call: TRBV19; cdr3_aa: CASSIYGGVQAEAFF
j_call: TRBJ1-2; v_call: TRBV20-1; cdr3_aa: CSARPPGFAGYTF
j_call: TRBJ1-4; v_call: TRBV6-1; cdr3_aa: CASRSRVGAANEKLFF
j_call: TRBJ2-5; v_call: TRBV20-1; cdr3_aa: CSATTSGGRETQYF
j_call: TRBJ1-2; v_call: TRBV3-1; cdr3_aa: CASSTTGGHYGYTF
j_call: TRBJ1-1; v_call: TRBV9; cdr3_aa: CASSVGRGWANTEAFF
j_call: TRBJ1-5; v_call: TRBV27; cdr3_aa: CASSLSGTGLQPQHF
j_call: TRBJ2-5; v_call: TRBV2; cdr3_aa: CASSDKVAGGRYQETQYF
j_call: TRBJ2-3; v_call: TRBV5-4; cdr3_aa: CASSAYRVRTDTQYF
j_call: TRBJ1-2; v_call: TRBV29-1; cdr3_aa: CSVGGTGLSDWYGYTF
j_call: TRBJ2-7; v_call: TRBV21-1; cdr3_aa: CASSKNGGVRYEQYF
j_call: TRBJ2-7; v_call: TRBV7-9; cdr3_aa: CASSLALRDREIGEQYF
j_call: TRBJ2-3; v_call: TRBV6-2/TRBV6-3; cdr3_aa: CASSYHHEVNTDTQYF
j_call: TRBJ2-1; v_call: TRBV4-2; cdr3_aa: CASSQKTEGNEQFF